Listed here are 27 T cell receptor beta chains from one sample, sequenced in a study of vaccination effects on CD4 cells after COVID-19. Libraries were prepared by immunoSEQ multiplex PCR; TCRdb keeps only in-frame clonotypes and omits some of them. The sample yields 55,000 to 70,000 clones, roughly 81% seen once. Antigen-specific CD4+ T cells were expanded with viral peptide pools in the ViraFEST assay before sequencing. Subsequent to 10 days of culture, CD4+ T cells were isolated. These receptors lack a known antigen. Material: CD4+ T cells from PBMCs cultured with HCoV-229E spike peptides, obtained before COVID-19 vaccination. Every receptor here comes from a human donor who received a COVID-19 vaccine.

The chain recombines TRBV18 with TRBJ2-7; maybe TRBD2 (6 bases). The CDR3 has 15 amino acids. Germline V gene lookup returns CDR1 KGHSH and CDR2 LQKENI. Trimming shortened V by 2 bases and J by 5 bases, and 16 bases separated the two germline ends. CDR3 nucleotides: TGTGCCAGCTCACCAACTGGCGGGGTGATCAACGAGCAGTACGTC. Translated, it gives CASSPTGGVINEQYV.

This sequence joins TRBV18 and TRBJ1-4, with TRBD1 matching over 9 bases. Germline CDR1 is KGHSH and CDR2 is LQKENI. CDR3 size: 16 residues. J was trimmed by 5 bases and V by 3 bases; bases with no gene match: 7. In DNA form, the CDR3 reads TGTGCCAGCTCACCGAAGGGGACAGGGCAAAATGAAAAACTGTTTTTT. Protein product: CASSPKGTGQNEKLFF.

The chain combines TRBV3-1 (or the pseudogene TRBV3-2) with TRBJ2-7, with 7 positions matching TRBD1. The CDR3 spans 13 residues. Germline loops: CDR1 LGHDT, CDR2 YNNKEL (reference sequence). V shed 3 bases and J 6 bases; nucleotides not matched to a gene: 5. CDR3 protein: CASSHGDSSEQYV. The CDR3 bases are TGTGCCAGCAGCCACGGGGACAGTTCCGAGCAGTACGTC.

This chain connects TRBV6-6 to TRBJ1-1; unclear D gene. The germline gives CDR1 MNHNY, CDR2 SVGAGI (reference sequence). V was cut by 6 bases and J by 10 bases, with 15 bases left in between. The CDR3 spans 12 residues. The CDR3 DNA sequence: TGTGCCAGCAGCCACGTGCGGGTTGGAGCTTTCTTT. Translating it yields CASSHVRVGAFF.

The chain is built from TRBV7-8 and TRBJ2-3; 8 nucleotides align to TRBD2. The trim removed 2 bases at V and 5 bases at J, leaving 6 bases unmatched. The CDR3 totals 15 residues. Germline V gene sequence: CDR1 SGHVS, CDR2 FQNEAQ. The CDR3 reads CASSLTGGPGDTQYF. The CDR3 DNA sequence: TGTGCCAGCAGCTTAACGGGGGGGCCGGGAGATACGCAGTATTTT.

The CDR3 DNA is TGTGCTAGTGGTTTGGCCCGCGGGACAGAGAACCTCTATGGCTACACCTTC. Its translation: CASGLARGTENLYGYTF. The chain recombines TRBV12-5 with TRBJ1-2; 7 nucleotides line up with TRBD1. In germline, CDR1 is LGHNT, CDR2 FRNRAP. V lost 1 base and J lost 4; bases outside the gene matches: 12. The CDR3 is 17 amino acids. Drawing the rest from reference TRBV12-5 and TRBJ1-2, the complete variable domain is DARVTQTPRHKVTEMGQEVTMRCQPILGHNTVFWYRQTMMQGLELLAYFRNRAPLDDSGMPKDRFSAEMPDATLATLKIQPSEPRDSAVYFCASGLARGTENLYGYTFGSGTRLTVV.

This sequence joins TRBV9 and TRBJ1-2, with 8 positions matching TRBD1. V shed 0 bases and J 2 bases; nucleotides not matched to a gene: 9. Per the germline V gene, CDR1 is SGDLS and CDR2 is YYNGEE. The length of the CDR3 is 17 residues. CDR3 sequence reads: CASSVATLGQENYGYTF. In DNA, the CDR3 is TGTGCCAGCAGCGTAGCTACTCTGGGACAGGAAAACTATGGCTACACCTTC.

The chain has TRBV5-4 and TRBJ2-6; possibly TRBD2 for D (5 bases). The germline V and J ends were trimmed by 5 bases and 0 bases, with 9 bases remaining between them. The CDR3 has 15 residues. Looked up from germline, CDR1 is SGHNT and CDR2 is YYREEE (reference sequence). The DNA of the CDR3 is TGTGCCAGCAGGGACTGGAACTCTGGGGCCAACGTCCTGACTTTC. Its translation: CASRDWNSGANVLTF.

The genes are TRBV7-2 and TRBJ1-5; D unresolved. This CDR3 is 13 amino acids long. From germline, CDR1 is SGHTA and CDR2 FQGNSA. V dropped 0 bases and J dropped 7 bases, with 7 bases sitting between them. In DNA form, the CDR3 reads TGTGCCAGCAGCTTAGCGGACGGACAGCCCCAGCATTTT. This sequence encodes CASSLADGQPQHF. The entire variable domain, with the rest obtained from reference TRBV7-2 and TRBJ1-5, is as follows: GAGVSQSPSNKVTEKGKDVELRCDPISGHTALYWYRQSLGQGLEFLIYFQGNSAPDKSGLPSDRFSAERTGGSVSTLTIQRTQQEDSAVYLCASSLADGQPQHFGDGTRLSIL.

The CDR3 loop is CASSPRPSRTSGGQETQYF. The CDR3 DNA reads TGTGCCAGCTCACCTCGTCCCTCCAGGACTAGCGGGGGCCAAGAGACCCAGTACTTC. The gene calls are TRBV18 and TRBJ2-5; TRBD2 matches 13 bases. Germline-derived CDR1 and CDR2 are KGHSH and LQKENI. This CDR3 comprises 19 residues. V lost 3 bases, J lost 1 base, and 11 bases stayed unmatched.

The chain employs TRBV6-1 and TRBJ2-7; maybe TRBD1 (5 bases). CDR3 length: 13 amino acids. In germline, CDR1 is MNHNS, CDR2 SASEGT. Trimming pared 3 bases from V and 6 bases from J, leaving 12 bases between. CDR3 sequence: CASSEKGMGEQYV. CDR3 bases: TGTGCCAGCAGTGAGAAGGGGATGGGCGAGCAGTACGTC.

The chain links TRBV19 to TRBJ1-1; D uncertain. In germline, CDR1 is LNHDA, CDR2 SQIVND (reference sequence). CDR3 length: 13 amino acids. V lost 6 bases and J lost 1, with 9 bases in between. Here the CDR3 reads CASRKGQNTEAFF. CDR3 nucleotides: TGTGCCAGTAGGAAAGGGCAGAACACTGAAGCTTTCTTT.

The chain carries TRBV19 and TRBJ2-7, with 7 nucleotides matching TRBD1. The germline V gene encodes CDR1 LNHDA and CDR2 SQIVND (reference sequence). With V trimmed by 4 bases and J by 4 bases, 7 bases remained unmatched. This CDR3 region has 14 residues. The chain's CDR3 is CASSKGTGEYEQYV. Here the CDR3 DNA reads TGTGCCAGTAGTAAGGGCACAGGGGAATACGAGCAGTACGTC.

The chain couples TRBV3-1 (or the pseudogene TRBV3-2) to TRBJ1-2; D uncertain. V lost 4 bases to trimming and J lost 4 bases, with 16 bases between them. The CDR3 covers 15 residues. Germline V CDR1 and CDR2: LGHDT, YNNKEL (reference sequence). The DNA for the CDR3 is TGTGCCAGCAGCCGGACGTCCCCGGTAACCTATGGCTACACCTTC. Residues: CASSRTSPVTYGYTF.

The chain carries TRBV6-6 and TRBJ1-1, with TRBD1 identical over 8 bases. Trimming at V came to 2 bases and at J to 2 bases, leaving 7 bases not matched to a gene. The germline V gene has CDR1 MNHNY and CDR2 SVGAGI (reference sequence). The CDR3 spans 16 residues. The CDR3 sequence: CASSYLGQGLNTEAFF. In DNA, the CDR3 is TGTGCCAGCAGTTACCTCGGACAGGGACTAAACACTGAAGCTTTCTTT.

Only one count was recorded for this clone. The chain carries TRBV29-1 and TRBJ2-6; a possible D gene is TRBD1 (6 bases). In germline, CDR1 is SQVTM, CDR2 ANQGSEA. The ends were cut back, 7 bases at V and 1 base at J, with 8 bases in the middle. This CDR3 is 13 amino acids long. The CDR3 region has the DNA TGCAGCGCTACAGGGTCTGGGGCCAACGTCCTGACTTTC. It encodes CSATGSGANVLTF.

This chain uses TRBV18 with TRBJ1-5, with D possibly matching TRBD1 (5 bases). V shed 6 bases and J shed 2 bases, with 17 bases lying between them. From germline, CDR1 is KGHSH and CDR2 LQKENI. CDR3 length: 16 amino acids. The CDR3 loop is CASSKNGDAGNQPQHF. The DNA for the CDR3 is TGTGCCAGCTCCAAGAACGGGGACGCTGGCAATCAGCCCCAGCATTTT.

This chain joins TRBV24-1 and TRBJ1-4, with TRBD1 matching over 11 bases. Losses at the gene ends were 2 bases for V and 8 bases for J; bases not matched to a gene: 3. CDR1 is KGHDR, CDR2 SFDVKD, per germline. The CDR3 totals 15 residues. The CDR3 region has the DNA TGTGCCACCAGTGATTCCGGGACAGGGGGAGAAAAACTGTTTTTT. Translated, it gives CATSDSGTGGEKLFF.

This sequence joins TRBV4-1 and TRBJ1-5; 7 nucleotides align to TRBD1. Germline CDR1 reads MGHRA; CDR2 reads YSYEKL. The CDR3 runs to 15 residues. The V gene end was trimmed by 1 base and the J gene end by 5 bases; junction bases not matched to a gene: 5. In nucleotides, the CDR3 is TGCGCCAGCAGCCAAGTGGCAGGGGGGGATCAGCCCCAGCATTTT. It is translated as CASSQVAGGDQPQHF.

This chain uses TRBV5-5 with TRBJ2-1; 16 bases match TRBD2. The germline V gene encodes CDR1 SGHKS and CDR2 YYEKEE (reference sequence). The CDR3 runs 17 residues. V trimming: 4 bases; J trimming: 5 bases; junction bases outside the gene matches: 6. For the CDR3, the DNA is TGTGCCAGCAGCCCCCCGGGACTAGCGGGGGGGAACAATGAGCAGTTCTTC. This encodes CASSPPGLAGGNNEQFF.

The chain links TRBV3-1 (or the pseudogene TRBV3-2) to TRBJ2-5; D unclear. This CDR3 comprises 12 residues. Germline values: CDR1 LGHDT, CDR2 YNNKEL (reference sequence). V was cut by 5 bases and J by 2 bases, with 6 bases left in between. CDR3 nucleotides: TGTGCCAGCAGCTTCACGCAAGAGACCCAGTACTTC. This translates into CASSFTQETQYF.

The chain employs TRBV2 and TRBJ2-7; possibly TRBD1 for D (5 bases). The V gene lost 6 bases and the J gene lost 0 bases, with 15 bases spanning the gap. There are 15 residues in the CDR3. CDR1 is SNHLY and CDR2 is FYNNEI in the germline V gene. The CDR3 region has the DNA TGTGCCAGCAGCAAAGGGGCCATAAACTCCTACGAGCAGTACGTC. This encodes CASSKGAINSYEQYV.

This clone was found a few times. CDR3 in DNA: TGTGCCAGCAGTTACTACAGGGGTATTGATGGCTACACCTTC. The encoded protein is CASSYYRGIDGYTF. This chain links TRBV6-5 with TRBJ1-2, with 7 nucleotides matching TRBD1. The ends lost 1 base at V and 6 bases at J; junction bases unmatched: 5. Germline V gene data show CDR1 as MNHEY and CDR2 as SVGAGI. There are 14 residues in the CDR3.

The J gene is TRBJ2-3, the V gene TRBV10-2; TRBD1 matches at 7 bases. The CDR3 covers 15 residues. CDR1 and CDR2 from the germline V gene are WSHSY and SAAADI. With 6 bases clipped from V and 1 base from J, the junction kept 7 bases outside the gene matches. The CDR3 sequence is CASSGQGVGTDTQYF. CDR3 nucleotide sequence: TGCGCCAGCAGCGGGCAGGGGGTTGGCACAGATACGCAGTATTTT.

The CDR3 DNA follows: TGTGCCAGCAGTTTGCCCGGGAATAAAGCTTTCTTT. This codes for CASSLPGNKAFF. This chain joins TRBV6-5 and TRBJ1-1; no clear D. The CDR3 consists of 12 residues. Trimming removed 4 bases at V and 9 bases at J, with 12 bases between. CDR1 and CDR2 (germline): MNHEY, SVGAGI.

There are a few counts of this clone. J is TRBJ2-1 and V is TRBV5-1, with TRBD2 matching over 11 bases. CDR1 and CDR2 (germline): SGHRS, YFSETQ. The length of the CDR3 is 16 residues. The V gene end was trimmed by 2 bases and the J gene end by 3 bases; junction bases not matched to a gene: 4. The CDR3 bases are TGCGCCAGCAGCTTATCGCTAGCGGGGGGCTACAATGAGCAGTTCTTC. It encodes CASSLSLAGGYNEQFF. Filled out from reference TRBV5-1 and TRBJ2-1, the complete variable domain reads KAGVTQTPRYLIKTRGQQVTLSCSPISGHRSVSWYQQTPGQGLQFLFEYFSETQRNKGNFPGRFSGRQFSNSRSEMNVSTLELGDSALYLCASSLSLAGGYNEQFFGPGTRLTVL.

The rearrangement links TRBV5-1 to TRBJ2-5; D remains ambiguous. The germline V gene has CDR1 SGHRS and CDR2 YFSETQ. The CDR3 spans 11 residues. With 7 bases removed from V and 1 base from J, the gap between germline ends came to 5 bases. The CDR3 nucleotides are TGCGCCAGCGCTATCCAAGAGACCCAGTACTTC. This gives the protein CASAIQETQYF.